The T cell receptor beta chain under discussion was sequenced for a study of blood T cells in healthy people across ages. Per germline, CDR1 SGHKS and CDR2 YYEKEE (reference sequence). V gave up 3 bases and J gave up 5 bases, with 17 bases separating them. The CDR3 length is 16 residues. The use of a sample-barcoded 5' primer and a J-beta primer mix characterized a second PCR of about 7 to 12 cycles. TCRdb processed the 5' RACE reads anew with MiXCR; each CDR3 protein has one entry. The table includes roughly 800,000 distinct CDR3 sequences, approximately 25% detected once. This clonotype was seen more than once but under ten times. The same data also contributed to another study, on T cells of mothers and their children. That study reports: No persistent microchimeric T cell clones were detected.

The receptor was derived from a boy between 10 and 17 years old in good health. Sequencing was carried out using blood. V is TRBV5-5 and J is TRBJ1-4, with D perhaps TRBD1 (5 bases). In nucleotides, the CDR3 is TGTGCCAGCAGCTGGGGGATCGGGAGAACAAATGAAAAACTGTTTTTT. Its protein product is CASSWGIGRTNEKLFF.